Presented here are 2 T cell receptor beta chains from one specimen sequenced in a study of blood T cell repertoires in COVID-19. Repertoires were generated with immunoSEQ multiplex PCR, while TCRdb's copy carries only in-frame clones and drops some. The sample has 60,000 to 65,000 clones, 70% to 85% seen once. The sequenced sample consisted of peripheral blood. The receptors originated from a woman aged 55-69 years with acute or convalescent COVID-19.

By proportion, this clone is medium-sized. This chain links TRBV4-1 with TRBJ2-1; no clear D gene. Germline V gene sequence: CDR1 MGHRA, CDR2 YSYEKL. V shed 0 bases and J shed 2 bases, with 14 bases lying between them. The CDR3 is 17 residues long. The CDR3 sequence is CASSQELSVSPYNEQFF. The CDR3 DNA sequence: TGCGCCAGCAGCCAAGAATTGTCAGTTTCGCCCTACAATGAGCAGTTCTTC.

CDR3 loop: CASSMGGGLTDTQYF. The CDR3 coding sequence is TGTGCCAGTAGTATGGGAGGCGGGCTCACAGATACGCAGTATTTT. The V and J genes are TRBV19 and TRBJ2-3; perhaps TRBD2 as D (6 bases). V lost 3 bases and J lost 2, with 12 bases in between. This CDR3 has 15 residues. The germline V gene has CDR1 LNHDA and CDR2 SQIVND (reference sequence). Full variable domain (outside the CDR3, taken from reference TRBV19 and TRBJ2-3): DGGITQSPKYLFRKEGQNVTLSCEQNLNHDAMYWYRQDPGQGLRLIYYSQIVNDFQKGDIAEGYSVSREKKESFPLTVTSAQKNPTAFYLCASSMGGGLTDTQYFGPGTRLTVL.